These 18 T cell receptor beta chains were sequenced from one sample in a study of cytomegalovirus exposure and HLA in healthy donors. The PCR employed 60 Vbeta primers together with 13 Jbeta primers. Profiling relied on immunoSEQ multiplex PCR, and the TCRdb table lists in-frame clones only, not all of them. The sample holds 85,000 to 120,000 clones, around 71% seen once. Sample: PBMCs. All receptors derive from a boy younger than 18 in good health and CMV-seronegative.

The CDR3 spells CASSRRREETQYF. CDR3 bases: TGCGCCAGCAGCCGGCGGAGGGAAGAGACCCAGTACTTC. The rearrangement uses TRBV4-1 and TRBJ2-5; D possibly corresponds to TRBD2 (6 bases). The CDR3 runs 13 residues. Germline V gene data show CDR1 as MGHRA and CDR2 as YSYEKL. V lost 4 bases to trimming and J lost 3 bases, with 9 bases between them.

This clone was detected a few times. The chain couples TRBV19 to TRBJ2-2; tentatively, D is TRBD2 (6 bases). CDR1 is LNHDA and CDR2 is SQIVND in the germline V gene (reference sequence). The CDR3 contains 13 residues. V dropped 9 bases and J dropped 5 bases, with 13 bases sitting between them. Written as DNA, the CDR3 is TGTGCCAGCCGGAGGGCGGGGACCGGGGAGCTGTTTTTT. Amino acids: CASRRAGTGELFF.

The chain combines TRBV23-1 with TRBJ2-2; 8 bases agree with TRBD2. TRBV23-1 is labeled an ORF, and its function is uncertain. The V and J ends lost 6 bases and 5 bases, in that order; junction bases with no gene match: 14. The CDR3 extends over 17 amino acids. The CDR3: CASRYRPGRGGTGELFF. The CDR3 DNA follows: TGCGCCAGCAGATATAGACCGGGACGGGGGGGTACCGGGGAGCTGTTTTTT.

This clone has a handful of counts. This chain connects TRBV27 to TRBJ2-1, with D unclear. With 4 bases removed from V and 8 bases from J, the gap between germline ends came to 12 bases. The V gene's germline CDR1 is MNHEY and CDR2 SMNVEV (reference sequence). The CDR3 sequence is 13 residues long. The CDR3 sequence is CASSSPLVDEQFF. The CDR3 DNA is TGTGCCAGCAGTTCCCCTCTTGTCGATGAGCAGTTCTTC.

The chain recombines TRBV28 with TRBJ2-1, with TRBD2 identical over 15 bases. V lost 6 bases, J lost 6 bases, and 9 bases stayed unmatched. Germline V gene sequence: CDR1 MDHEN, CDR2 SYDVKM. This CDR3 has 17 residues. CDR3 sequence reads: CASSRGLAGGPGNEQFF. CDR3 coding DNA: TGTGCCAGCAGCCGCGGACTAGCGGGAGGGCCCGGCAATGAGCAGTTCTTC.

For the CDR3, the DNA is TGCAGCGTGCACAGGAAATCTGGAAACACCATATATTTT. Its protein product is CSVHRKSGNTIYF. The rearrangement joins TRBV29-1 to TRBJ1-3, with D possibly TRBD1 on 5 matching bases. Germline CDR1 and CDR2: SQVTM and ANQGSEA. V gave up 6 bases and J gave up 1 base, with 10 bases separating them. CDR3 length: 13 residues.

The chain carries TRBV11-2 and TRBJ1-1, with D unresolved. Germline CDR1 reads SGHAT; CDR2 reads FQNNGV. The CDR3 spans 13 residues. The germline V and J ends were trimmed by 3 bases and 4 bases, with 9 bases remaining between them. The CDR3: CASSFSGSTEAFF. The CDR3 bases are TGTGCCAGCAGCTTCTCGGGAAGCACTGAAGCTTTCTTT.

This clone was seen just once. The V gene is TRBV29-1, the J gene TRBJ2-1; D is possibly TRBD2 (6 bases). V shed 6 bases and J shed 3 bases, with 18 bases lying between them. Germline V gives CDR1 SQVTM, CDR2 ANQGSEA. The length of the CDR3 is 15 residues. The CDR3 region is CSVPGTPKLYNEQFF. As DNA, the CDR3 is TGCAGCGTCCCCGGGACTCCCAAACTCTACAATGAGCAGTTCTTC.

In its sample, this clone was seen a few times. V gene TRBV11-3 combines with J gene TRBJ2-7; TRBD2 matches at 14 bases. Germline CDR1 is SGHNT and CDR2 is YENEEA. CDR3 length: 16 amino acids. The ends lost 5 bases at V and 2 bases at J; junction bases unmatched: 5. The CDR3 loop is CASSPGTSGSAYEQYF. The CDR3 DNA follows: TGTGCCAGCAGCCCCGGGACTAGCGGGAGTGCCTACGAGCAGTACTTC.

There are a few counts of this clone. V and J are TRBV6-1 and TRBJ1-4; 7 bases match TRBD1. This CDR3 region has 15 residues. Germline values: CDR1 MNHNS, CDR2 SASEGT. With V trimmed by 1 base and J by 7 bases, 6 bases remained unmatched. CDR3 nucleotide sequence: TGTGCCAGCAGTGAAGACAGGGGAGGAAGTGAAAAACTGTTTTTT. It encodes CASSEDRGGSEKLFF.

This clone appeared a single time. The V gene is TRBV11-2, the J gene TRBJ2-2, with D uncertain. Trimming stripped 4 bases from V and 1 base from J, with 10 bases between. In germline, CDR1 is SGHAT, CDR2 FQNNGV. This CDR3 spans 15 amino acids. The CDR3 reads CASSSFPRNTGELFF. The CDR3 nucleotides read TGTGCCAGCAGCTCCTTCCCCAGGAACACCGGGGAGCTGTTTTTT.

The chain recombines TRBV7-9 with TRBJ2-7; 8 bases align to TRBD1. The ends lost 6 bases at V and 0 bases at J; junction bases unmatched: 4. The CDR3 sequence is 14 residues long. CDR1 is SEHNR and CDR2 is FQNEAQ in the germline V gene (reference sequence). This CDR3 reads CASSKGQGSYEQYF. CDR3 bases: TGTGCCAGCAGTAAAGGACAGGGCTCCTACGAGCAGTACTTC.

The rearrangement uses TRBV2 and TRBJ1-2, with D perhaps matching TRBD1 (5 bases). Germline loops: CDR1 SNHLY, CDR2 FYNNEI. Trimming took 8 bases from V and 4 from J, leaving 23 bases between them. The CDR3 extends over 16 amino acids. The CDR3 is CASRSFNPGTGYGYTF. In DNA, the CDR3 is TGTGCCAGCCGGTCCTTTAATCCAGGGACTGGCTATGGCTACACCTTC.

This sequence joins TRBV28 and TRBJ2-2; 10 bases match TRBD2. CDR3 length: 17 amino acids. Looked up from germline, CDR1 is MDHEN and CDR2 is SYDVKM. Losses at the gene ends were 7 bases for V and 7 bases for J; bases not matched to a gene: 15. The CDR3 region has the DNA TGTGCCAGCACCAGTTCGGGGAGCGGGGGGGCAAACGGGGAGCTGTTTTTT. Translation gives CASTSSGSGGANGELFF.

Concerning this clone itself: This CDR3 is missing its conserved last phenylalanine or tryptophan, likely due to a read error. The chain has TRBV7-2 and TRBJ2-3, with a possible D match to TRBD2 (5 bases). The germline gives CDR1 SGHTA, CDR2 FQGNSA. Trimming took off 0 bases at V and 1 base at J, with 8 bases between the two ends. This CDR3 region has 15 residues. The DNA of the CDR3 is TGTGCCAGCAGCTTAGCACTAGTTGGCACAGATACGCAGTATGTT. Protein sequence: CASSLALVGTDTQYV.

J is TRBJ2-1 and V is TRBV7-9; the match to TRBD1 covers 11 bases. The germline CDR1 and CDR2 sequences are SEHNR and FQNEAQ (reference sequence). The CDR3 extends over 15 amino acids. V gave up 2 bases and J gave up 4 bases; unmatched junction bases: 1. CDR3 region: CASSLRDRGYNEQFF. DNA for the CDR3: TGTGCCAGCAGCTTAAGGGACAGGGGGTACAATGAGCAGTTCTTC.

The CDR3 here is CASSQVLAAGANVLTF. CDR3 in DNA: TGCGCCAGCAGCCAAGTACTAGCGGCTGGGGCCAACGTCCTGACTTTC. The chain couples TRBV4-1 to TRBJ2-6; 8 bases fit TRBD2. Germline V gives CDR1 MGHRA, CDR2 YSYEKL. With 1 base clipped from V and 2 bases from J, the junction kept 1 base outside the gene matches. This CDR3 has 16 residues.

This chain joins TRBV27 and TRBJ2-2; 11 bases match TRBD1. The CDR3 has 17 residues. Germline values: CDR1 MNHEY, CDR2 SMNVEV (reference sequence). Unmatched junction bases numbered 6, after V lost 1 base and J lost 5 bases. In DNA, the CDR3 is TGTGCCAGCAGTTTATTGGGACAGGGGGAGCGGACCGGGGAGCTGTTTTTT. As protein: CASSLLGQGERTGELFF.